The rows below give T cell receptor beta chains drawn from one sample of a study of blood T cells in healthy people across ages. TCRdb reprocessed the 5' RACE reads with MiXCR, giving one entry per CDR3 protein. Among fewer than 800,000 distinct CDR3 sequences listed, about 34% were seen once. Sequences were obtained from blood. Source of these receptors: a woman older than 75 in good health. Each CDR3 is given with its conserved first and last residue. Expanded clones get a size class; other rows say once, few or many, or leave the size out.

CDR3 protein: CSVDGLAGSDSADTQYF
J gene: TRBJ2-3
clone size: many
V gene: TRBV29-1

CDR3 protein: CASGLDRPDQPQHF
J gene: TRBJ1-5
clone size: NA
V gene: TRBV5-1

CDR3 protein: CASTRGDSSTDTQYF
J gene: TRBJ2-3
clone size: many
V gene: TRBV4-1

CDR3 protein: CASSSPAGWMFF
J gene: TRBJ2-1
clone size: many
V gene: TRBV6-2/TRBV6-3

CDR3 protein: CSAGRPGGTDTQYF
J gene: TRBJ2-3
clone size: NA
V gene: TRBV20-1

CDR3 protein: CSARAGQGTGWNGYTF
J gene: TRBJ1-2
clone size: few
V gene: TRBV20-1

CDR3 protein: CASSFNREKLFF
J gene: TRBJ1-4
clone size: NA
V gene: TRBV5-1

CDR3 protein: CSVELGGGNQPQHF
J gene: TRBJ1-5
clone size: many
V gene: TRBV29-1

CDR3 protein: CASSPGQAVGELFF
J gene: TRBJ2-2
clone size: NA
V gene: TRBV11-3

CDR3 protein: CASSQEVERGGRLNGQFF
J gene: TRBJ2-1
clone size: few
V gene: TRBV4-1

CDR3 protein: CASSPSGVGTDTQYF
J gene: TRBJ2-3
clone size: NA
V gene: TRBV7-3

CDR3 protein: CASSQALGGTQYF
J gene: TRBJ2-3
clone size: few
V gene: TRBV14

CDR3 protein: CASSHPGNQPQHF
J gene: TRBJ1-5
clone size: NA
V gene: TRBV14

CDR3 protein: CASSLGGQGGGGELFF
J gene: TRBJ2-2
clone size: NA
V gene: TRBV7-2

CDR3 protein: CASSTEPNTGELFF
J gene: TRBJ2-2
clone size: few
V gene: TRBV6-6

CDR3 protein: CASSLGGRRELFF
J gene: TRBJ2-2
clone size: few
V gene: TRBV7-2

CDR3 protein: CASSTQQQGTGYTF
J gene: TRBJ1-2
clone size: many
V gene: TRBV9

CDR3 protein: CASSLEARSQETQYF
J gene: TRBJ2-5
clone size: many
V gene: TRBV5-1

CDR3 protein: CTSSLGAGTEAFF
J gene: TRBJ1-1
clone size: NA
V gene: TRBV7-9

CDR3 protein: CASSPRLTGGTDTQYF
J gene: TRBJ2-3
clone size: few
V gene: TRBV11-2

CDR3 protein: CSARLAGIQETQYF
J gene: TRBJ2-5
clone size: NA
V gene: TRBV20-1

CDR3 protein: CASSYGRGSDYGYTF
J gene: TRBJ1-2
clone size: many
V gene: TRBV6-5

CDR3 protein: CASSPRAASSYNEQFF
J gene: TRBJ2-1
clone size: many
V gene: TRBV27

CDR3 protein: CASSEGQGAGSPTDTQYF
J gene: TRBJ2-3
clone size: many
V gene: TRBV5-1

CDR3 protein: CASSLQDRGRDTQYF
J gene: TRBJ2-3
clone size: many
V gene: TRBV27

CDR3 protein: CSASTQGASIEETQYF
J gene: TRBJ2-5
clone size: many
V gene: TRBV20-1

CDR3 protein: CASSFEAGQPQHF
J gene: TRBJ1-5
clone size: many
V gene: TRBV12-3/TRBV12-4

CDR3 protein: CASSFGGGASPETQYF
J gene: NA
clone size: NA
V gene: TRBV5-5

CDR3 protein: CASSVSTSGAFAGELFF
J gene: TRBJ2-2
clone size: many
V gene: TRBV7-2

CDR3 protein: CASSLTGLLAGEETQYF
J gene: TRBJ2-5
clone size: many
V gene: TRBV7-3

CDR3 protein: CASSLESGNTGELFF
J gene: TRBJ2-2
clone size: NA
V gene: TRBV11-2

CDR3 protein: CAAARGVNGYTF
J gene: TRBJ1-2
clone size: NA
V gene: TRBV25-1

CDR3 protein: CASSPYYVRGNEQFF
J gene: TRBJ2-1
clone size: NA
V gene: TRBV7-2

CDR3 protein: CASSLPPTGEQYF
J gene: TRBJ2-7
clone size: many
V gene: TRBV12-3/TRBV12-4

CDR3 protein: CASSFMAINEQFF
J gene: TRBJ2-1
clone size: NA
V gene: TRBV5-6

CDR3 protein: CASSVDRDNYGYTF
J gene: TRBJ1-2
clone size: NA
V gene: TRBV5-1

CDR3 protein: CASSEPLPRKRERVEQFF
J gene: TRBJ2-1
clone size: NA
V gene: TRBV10-2

CDR3 protein: CSVGITGGGNTEAFF
J gene: TRBJ1-1
clone size: many
V gene: TRBV29-1

CDR3 protein: CASSNWEGQETQYF
J gene: TRBJ2-5
clone size: many
V gene: TRBV21-1

CDR3 protein: CASSPGSTPLHF
J gene: TRBJ1-6
clone size: NA
V gene: TRBV5-6

CDR3 protein: CASSGQEYRNSPLHF
J gene: TRBJ1-6
clone size: few
V gene: TRBV25-1

CDR3 protein: CASSYEFGEPQHF
J gene: TRBJ1-5
clone size: few
V gene: TRBV6-2/TRBV6-3

CDR3 protein: CASRFSGGAEIEQFF
J gene: TRBJ2-1
clone size: few
V gene: TRBV12-3/TRBV12-4

CDR3 protein: CAGSPNPRGLYNSPLHF
J gene: TRBJ1-6
clone size: NA
V gene: TRBV27

CDR3 protein: CASSGTYSSGGSYNEQYF
J gene: NA
clone size: NA
V gene: TRBV12-3/TRBV12-4

CDR3 protein: CASSLLGQGGDTQYF
J gene: TRBJ2-3
clone size: many
V gene: TRBV27

CDR3 protein: CASSQDVRKENIQYF
J gene: TRBJ2-4
clone size: many
V gene: TRBV3-1

CDR3 protein: CASRGTGQGAYQPQHF
J gene: TRBJ1-5
clone size: many
V gene: TRBV27

CDR3 protein: CSARDLRGSAGPLRLGLNEQFF
J gene: TRBJ2-1
clone size: NA
V gene: TRBV20-1